Included here is one TCR beta chain sequence, with context. What it binds is not known. A junction end diverges from the germline sequence, so it may reflect a read error. This CDR3 has 14 residues. Per the germline V gene, CDR1 is SGHAT and CDR2 is FQNNGV. This entry comes from a study of blood T cells in healthy people across ages. General study points: The unsorted PBMCs prevented any conclusive comparison of naive versus antigen-experienced cells.

There were healthy Caucasian individuals from Russia, aged 6 to 90, serving as donors. Total RNA was extracted at no less than 6 micrograms per sample. A sample-barcoded 5' primer and a J-beta primer mix were used in a second PCR of roughly 7 to 11 cycles. Every cDNA was tagged by a template-switch adaptor with 12 random nucleotides. Each CDR3 protein is one row after TCRdb ran MiXCR on the 5' RACE reads. In the table there are about 1,500,000 distinct CDR3 sequences, under 30% of which are singletons. This clonotype originated in a woman between 25 and 40 years old in good health. Sequenced input: blood. The V call is TRBV11-2, the J call TRBJ2-1; possibly TRBD2 for D (6 bases). For the CDR3, the DNA is TGTGCCAGCTCCACCGGGACTCCACGCAATGAGCAGTTATTC. This encodes CASSTGTPRNEQLF.